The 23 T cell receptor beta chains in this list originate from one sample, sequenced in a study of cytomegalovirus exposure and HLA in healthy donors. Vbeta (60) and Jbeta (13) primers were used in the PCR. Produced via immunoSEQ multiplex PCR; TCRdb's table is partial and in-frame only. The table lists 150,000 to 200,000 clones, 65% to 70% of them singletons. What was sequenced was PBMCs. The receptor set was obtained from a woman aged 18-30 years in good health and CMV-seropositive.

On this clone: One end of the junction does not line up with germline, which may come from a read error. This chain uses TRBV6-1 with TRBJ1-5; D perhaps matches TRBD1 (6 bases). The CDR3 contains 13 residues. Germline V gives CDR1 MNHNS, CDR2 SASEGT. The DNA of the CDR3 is TGTGCCAGCAGTCCGGACAGCAACCAGCCCCAGCATTTT. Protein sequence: CASSPDSNQPQHF.

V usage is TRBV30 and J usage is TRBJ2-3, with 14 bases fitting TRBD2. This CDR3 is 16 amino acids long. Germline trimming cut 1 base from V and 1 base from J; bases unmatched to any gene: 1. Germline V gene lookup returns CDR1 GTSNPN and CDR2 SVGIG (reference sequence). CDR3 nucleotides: TGTGCCTGGAGTGCGACTAGCGGGGGGGGCACAGATACGCAGTATTTT. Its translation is CAWSATSGGGTDTQYF.

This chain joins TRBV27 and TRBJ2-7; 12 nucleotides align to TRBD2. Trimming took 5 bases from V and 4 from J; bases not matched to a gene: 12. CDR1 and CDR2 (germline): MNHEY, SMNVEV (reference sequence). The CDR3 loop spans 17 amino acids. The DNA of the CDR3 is TGTGCCAGCAGTCAGACTAGCGGGAGTCAGATGTTGTACGAGCAGTACTTC. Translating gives CASSQTSGSQMLYEQYF.

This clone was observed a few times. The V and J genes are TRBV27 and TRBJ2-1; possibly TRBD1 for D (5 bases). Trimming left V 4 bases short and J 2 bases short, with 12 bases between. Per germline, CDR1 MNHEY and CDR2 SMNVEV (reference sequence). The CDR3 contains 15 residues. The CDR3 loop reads CASSSGTGPYNEQFF. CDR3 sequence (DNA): TGTGCCAGCAGTTCCGGAACAGGTCCCTACAATGAGCAGTTCTTC.

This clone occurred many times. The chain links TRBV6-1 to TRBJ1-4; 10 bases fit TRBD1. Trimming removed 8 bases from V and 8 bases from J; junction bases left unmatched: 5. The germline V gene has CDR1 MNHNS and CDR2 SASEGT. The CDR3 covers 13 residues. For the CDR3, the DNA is TGTGCCAGCGGACGGACAGGGGGAGAAAAACTGTTTTTT. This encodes CASGRTGGEKLFF.

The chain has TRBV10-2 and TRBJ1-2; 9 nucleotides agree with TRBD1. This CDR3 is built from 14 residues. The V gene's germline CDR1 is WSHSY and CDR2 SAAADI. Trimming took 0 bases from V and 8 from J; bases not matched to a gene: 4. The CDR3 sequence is CASSESRTGDGYTF. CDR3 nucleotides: TGCGCCAGCAGTGAGTCCAGGACAGGGGACGGCTACACCTTC.

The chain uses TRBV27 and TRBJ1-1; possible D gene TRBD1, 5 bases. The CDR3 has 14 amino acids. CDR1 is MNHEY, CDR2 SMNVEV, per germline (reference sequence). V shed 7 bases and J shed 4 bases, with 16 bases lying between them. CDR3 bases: TGTGCCAGCACGGCGGGGCGGCCGATCACTGAAGCTTTCTTT. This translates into CASTAGRPITEAFF.

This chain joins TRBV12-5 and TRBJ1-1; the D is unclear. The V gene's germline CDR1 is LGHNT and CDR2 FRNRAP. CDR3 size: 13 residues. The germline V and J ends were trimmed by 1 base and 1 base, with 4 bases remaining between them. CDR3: CASGLDGNTEAFF. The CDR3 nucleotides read TGTGCTAGTGGTTTGGACGGGAACACTGAAGCTTTCTTT.

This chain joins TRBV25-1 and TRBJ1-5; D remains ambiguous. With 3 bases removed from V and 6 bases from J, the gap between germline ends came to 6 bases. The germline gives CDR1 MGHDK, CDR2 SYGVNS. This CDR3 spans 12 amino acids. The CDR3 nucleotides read TGTGCCAGCAGTGAGGGAGCTCAGCCCCAGCATTTT. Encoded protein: CASSEGAQPQHF.

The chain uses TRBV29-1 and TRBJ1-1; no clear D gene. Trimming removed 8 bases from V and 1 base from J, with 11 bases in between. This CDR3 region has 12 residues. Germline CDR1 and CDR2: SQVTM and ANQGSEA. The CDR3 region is CSSFGWNTEAFF. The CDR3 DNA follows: TGCAGCTCCTTCGGGTGGAACACTGAAGCTTTCTTT.

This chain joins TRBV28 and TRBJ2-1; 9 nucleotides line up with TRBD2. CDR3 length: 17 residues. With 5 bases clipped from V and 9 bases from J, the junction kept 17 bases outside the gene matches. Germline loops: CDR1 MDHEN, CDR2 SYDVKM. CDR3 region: CASSRSGTSRGVGEQFF. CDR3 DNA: TGTGCCAGCAGTCGCTCCGGGACTAGCCGGGGAGTGGGTGAGCAGTTCTTC. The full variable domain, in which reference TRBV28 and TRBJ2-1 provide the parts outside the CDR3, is DVKVTQSSRYLVKRTGEKVFLECVQDMDHENMFWYRQDPGLGLRLIYFSYDVKMKEKGDIPEGYSVSREKKERFSLILESASTNQTSMYLCASSRSGTSRGVGEQFFGPGTRLTVL.

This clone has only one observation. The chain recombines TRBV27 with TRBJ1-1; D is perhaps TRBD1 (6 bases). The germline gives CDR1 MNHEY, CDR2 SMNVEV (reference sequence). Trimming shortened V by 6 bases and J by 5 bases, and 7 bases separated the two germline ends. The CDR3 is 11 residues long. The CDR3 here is CASRQGTEAFF. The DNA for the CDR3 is TGTGCCAGCAGACAGGGTACTGAAGCTTTCTTT.

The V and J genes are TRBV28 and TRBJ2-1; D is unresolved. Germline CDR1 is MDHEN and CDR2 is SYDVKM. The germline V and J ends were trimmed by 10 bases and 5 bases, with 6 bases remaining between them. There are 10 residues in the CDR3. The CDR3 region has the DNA TGTGCCACCACTAACAATGAGCAGTTCTTC. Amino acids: CATTNNEQFF. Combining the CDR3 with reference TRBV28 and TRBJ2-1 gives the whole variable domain DVKVTQSSRYLVKRTGEKVFLECVQDMDHENMFWYRQDPGLGLRLIYFSYDVKMKEKGDIPEGYSVSREKKERFSLILESASTNQTSMYLCATTNNEQFFGPGTRLTVL.

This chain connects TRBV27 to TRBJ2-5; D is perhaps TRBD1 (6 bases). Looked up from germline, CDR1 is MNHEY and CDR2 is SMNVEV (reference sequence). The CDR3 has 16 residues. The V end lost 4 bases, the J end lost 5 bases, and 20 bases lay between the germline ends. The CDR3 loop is CASSSHQYRVPETQYF. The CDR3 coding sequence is TGTGCCAGCAGTTCGCACCAGTACAGGGTCCCGGAGACCCAGTACTTC.

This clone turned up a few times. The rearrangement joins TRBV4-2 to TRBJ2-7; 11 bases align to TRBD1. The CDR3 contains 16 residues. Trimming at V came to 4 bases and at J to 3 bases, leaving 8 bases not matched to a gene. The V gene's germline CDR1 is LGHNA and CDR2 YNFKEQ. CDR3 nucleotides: TGTGCCAGCAGCCCTCGCAGCGGGACAGGGGGCTACGAGCAGTACTTC. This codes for CASSPRSGTGGYEQYF.

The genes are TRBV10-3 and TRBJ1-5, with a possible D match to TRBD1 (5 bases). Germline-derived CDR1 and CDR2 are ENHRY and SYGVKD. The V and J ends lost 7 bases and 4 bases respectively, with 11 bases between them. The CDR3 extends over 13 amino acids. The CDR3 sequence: CAITDGGNQPQHF. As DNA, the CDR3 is TGTGCCATCACGGACGGGGGAAATCAGCCCCAGCATTTT.

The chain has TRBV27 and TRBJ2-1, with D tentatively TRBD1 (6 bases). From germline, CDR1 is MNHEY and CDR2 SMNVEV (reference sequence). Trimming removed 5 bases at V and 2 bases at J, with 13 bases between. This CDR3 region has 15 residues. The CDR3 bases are TGTGCCAGCAGTCGACTACAGGGACCCTACAATGAGCAGTTCTTC. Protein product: CASSRLQGPYNEQFF.

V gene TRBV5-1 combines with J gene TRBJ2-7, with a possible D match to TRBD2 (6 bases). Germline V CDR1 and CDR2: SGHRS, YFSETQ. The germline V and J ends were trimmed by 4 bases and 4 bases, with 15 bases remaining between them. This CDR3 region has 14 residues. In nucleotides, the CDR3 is TGCGCCAGCAGCCGAAGGACGGGGGAATACGAGCAGTACTTC. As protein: CASSRRTGEYEQYF.

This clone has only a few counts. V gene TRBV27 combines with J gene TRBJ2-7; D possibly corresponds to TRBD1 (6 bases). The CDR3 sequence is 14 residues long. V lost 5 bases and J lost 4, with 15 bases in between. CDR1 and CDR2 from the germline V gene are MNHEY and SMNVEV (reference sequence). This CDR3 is CASSPRRTVYEQYF. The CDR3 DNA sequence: TGTGCCAGCAGTCCAAGGAGGACAGTATACGAGCAGTACTTC.

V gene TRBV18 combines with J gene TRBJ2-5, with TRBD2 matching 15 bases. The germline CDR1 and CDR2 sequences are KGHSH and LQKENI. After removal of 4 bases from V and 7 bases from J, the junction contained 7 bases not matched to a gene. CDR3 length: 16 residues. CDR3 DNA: TGTGCCAGCTCACTCGGGACTAGCGGGGGGAAGAGGACCCAGTACTTC. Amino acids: CASSLGTSGGKRTQYF.

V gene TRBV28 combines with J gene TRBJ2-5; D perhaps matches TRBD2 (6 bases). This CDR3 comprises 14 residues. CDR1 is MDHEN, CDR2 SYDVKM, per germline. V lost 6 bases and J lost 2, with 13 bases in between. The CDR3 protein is CASRLPGLQETQYF. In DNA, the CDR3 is TGTGCCAGCAGACTTCCGGGACTGCAAGAGACCCAGTACTTC.

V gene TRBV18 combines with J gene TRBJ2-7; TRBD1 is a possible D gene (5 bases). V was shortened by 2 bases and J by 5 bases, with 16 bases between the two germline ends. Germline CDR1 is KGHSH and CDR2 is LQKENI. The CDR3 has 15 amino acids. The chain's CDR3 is CASSPNWQGVNEQYF. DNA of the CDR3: TGTGCCAGCTCACCAAATTGGCAGGGTGTCAACGAGCAGTACTTC.

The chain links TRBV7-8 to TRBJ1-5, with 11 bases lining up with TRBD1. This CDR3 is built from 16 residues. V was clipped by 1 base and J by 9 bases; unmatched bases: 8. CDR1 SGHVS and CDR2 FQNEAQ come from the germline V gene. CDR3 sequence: CASSLGADRGHRPQHF. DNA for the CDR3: TGTGCCAGCAGCTTAGGGGCGGACAGGGGGCATCGGCCCCAGCATTTT.